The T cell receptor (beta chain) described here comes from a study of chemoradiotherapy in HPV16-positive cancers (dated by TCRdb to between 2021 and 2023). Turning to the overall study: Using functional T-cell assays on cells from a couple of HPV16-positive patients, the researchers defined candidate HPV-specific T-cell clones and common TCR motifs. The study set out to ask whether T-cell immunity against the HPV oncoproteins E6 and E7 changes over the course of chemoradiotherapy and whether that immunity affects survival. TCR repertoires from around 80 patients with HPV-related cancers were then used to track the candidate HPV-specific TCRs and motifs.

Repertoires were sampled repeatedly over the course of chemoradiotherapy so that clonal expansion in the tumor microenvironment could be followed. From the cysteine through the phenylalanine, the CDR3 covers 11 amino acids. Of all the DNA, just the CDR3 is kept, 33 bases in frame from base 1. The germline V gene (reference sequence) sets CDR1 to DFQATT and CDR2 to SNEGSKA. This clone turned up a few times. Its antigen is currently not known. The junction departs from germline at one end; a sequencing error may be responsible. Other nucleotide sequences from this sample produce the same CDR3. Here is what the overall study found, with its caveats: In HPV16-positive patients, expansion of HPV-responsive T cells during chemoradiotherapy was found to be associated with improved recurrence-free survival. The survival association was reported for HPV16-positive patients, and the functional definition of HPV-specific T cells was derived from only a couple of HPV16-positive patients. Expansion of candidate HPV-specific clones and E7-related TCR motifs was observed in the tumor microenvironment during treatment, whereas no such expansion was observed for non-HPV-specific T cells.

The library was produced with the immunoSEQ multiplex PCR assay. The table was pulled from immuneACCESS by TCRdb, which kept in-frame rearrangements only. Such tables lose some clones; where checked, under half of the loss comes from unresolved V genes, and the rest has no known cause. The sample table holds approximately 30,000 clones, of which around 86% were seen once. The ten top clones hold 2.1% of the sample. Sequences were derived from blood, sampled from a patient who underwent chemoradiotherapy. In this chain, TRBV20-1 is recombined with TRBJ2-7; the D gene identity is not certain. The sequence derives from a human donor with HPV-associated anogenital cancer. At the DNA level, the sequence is TGCAGTGCCAGAGGACCCTACGAGCAGTACTTC. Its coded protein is CSARGPYEQYF.